This T cell receptor beta chain originates from a study of response to subunit inactivated influenza vaccine. The CDR3 sequence is 12 residues long. Germline V CDR1 and CDR2: KGHDR, SFDVKD. Whole-study findings and limits: Authors suggested few new T cells are recruited by each seasonal influenza vaccination.

The table lists this clonotype with a few counts. No antigen is known for it. The junction shows a germline mismatch at one end, possibly a read error. A single record per CDR3 protein comes from TCRdb applying MiXCR to the RT-PCR reads. The sample gives 860,000 or so distinct CDR3 sequences, less than 25% of which show up once; about a tenth is in the top ten. J is TRBJ2-1 and V is TRBV24-1; the D gene is possibly TRBD1 (6 bases). This TCR derives from a man aged 50 or older who received an inactivated influenza vaccine. The sequencing here drew on PBMCs from blood, taken approximately 5 days after vaccination. The CDR3 spells CATSDSAQGPLF. In DNA, the CDR3 is TGTGCCACCAGTGATTCCGCCCAGGGGCCCCTCTTC.